The entry below describes one T cell receptor (beta chain). The antigen remains undetermined. This sample was taken from a study of shared clonotypes between healthy human individuals. The CDR3 spans 14 residues. Germline-derived CDR1 and CDR2 are MRHNA and SNTAGT. V was clipped by 6 bases and J by 1 base, with 9 bases between them. Naive-designated CD8 cells lacked CD45RO, were positively enriched for CCR7, and omitted terminally differentiated effector memory CD45RA+ cells. Assay execution proceeded at the deep level. Sequencing used immunoSEQ multiplex PCR; TCRdb keeps in-frame clones, though not all of them. The data hold about 2,100,000 clones, with about 93% observed a single time. Study-wide points: Several donors held 5% to 5.5% of naive CD4 clonotypes in common.

This clonotype originated in a man in his late teens or twenties in good health. Some clones in this sample may be carry-over from other donors' samples. The chain combines TRBV6-4 with TRBJ2-2; D remains unclear. The sequenced sample was naive CD8+ T cells from PBMCs. The CDR3 DNA reads TGTGCCAGCAGCCCTTGGGGGAACACCGGGGAGCTGTTTTTT. This translates into CASSPWGNTGELFF.